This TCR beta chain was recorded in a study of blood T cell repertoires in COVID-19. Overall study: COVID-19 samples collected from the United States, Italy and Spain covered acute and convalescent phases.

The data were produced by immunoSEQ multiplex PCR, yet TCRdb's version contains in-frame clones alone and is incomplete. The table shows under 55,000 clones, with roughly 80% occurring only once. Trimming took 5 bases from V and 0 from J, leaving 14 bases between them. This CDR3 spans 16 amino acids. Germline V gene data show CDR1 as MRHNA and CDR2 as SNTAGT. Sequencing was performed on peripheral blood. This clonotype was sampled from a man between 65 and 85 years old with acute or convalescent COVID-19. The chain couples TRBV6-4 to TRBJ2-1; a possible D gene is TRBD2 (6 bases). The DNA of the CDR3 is TGTGCCAGCAGTCTGGCGGGGCCTAGCTCCTACAATGAGCAGTTCTTC. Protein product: CASSLAGPSSYNEQFF.